The 15 T cell receptor beta chains below were found in one sample sequenced in a study of blood T cell repertoires in COVID-19. The assay was immunoSEQ multiplex PCR, and TCRdb's table has in-frame clones only and misses some. The sample has over 60,000 clones; 75% to 90% are singletons. Sample: peripheral blood. The receptors originated from a man older than 75 with acute or convalescent COVID-19.

The rearrangement links TRBV9 to TRBJ2-1; D gene unclear. V was shortened by 4 bases and J by 9 bases, with 11 bases between the two germline ends. The CDR3 contains 12 residues. Germline CDR1 and CDR2: SGDLS and YYNGEE. CDR3 DNA: TGTGCCAGCAGCCCGCGTTCCCGTGAGCAGTTCTTC. Translated, it gives CASSPRSREQFF.

The chain has TRBV18 and TRBJ1-5; 7 nucleotides agree with TRBD1. CDR3 length: 14 amino acids. In germline, CDR1 is KGHSH, CDR2 LQKENI. V was pared by 6 bases and J by 6 bases, with 8 bases of the junction left unmatched. CDR3 DNA: TGTGCCAGCTCCCCCGGACAGGAGGTTCAGCCCCAGCATTTT. It translates to CASSPGQEVQPQHF.

The chain is built from TRBV11-2 and TRBJ2-2, with D perhaps TRBD2 (6 bases). Deletions cut 6 bases from V and 6 bases from J, with 17 bases between. Germline V lookup: CDR1 SGHAT, CDR2 FQNNGV. This CDR3 region has 15 residues. CDR3 sequence (DNA): TGTGCCAGCAGTCGTAAAGAGGAGGGTCCCGGGGAGCTGTTTTTT. This codes for CASSRKEEGPGELFF.

V gene TRBV10-3 combines with J gene TRBJ1-1; D gene ambiguous. There are 14 residues in the CDR3. V lost 1 base and J lost 0, with 6 bases in between. Germline V gives CDR1 ENHRY, CDR2 SYGVKD. The CDR3 coding sequence is TGTGCCATCAGTGAGTTGGAGTTGAACACTGAAGCTTTCTTT. It is translated as CAISELELNTEAFF.

The rearrangement links TRBV29-1 to TRBJ2-3; weak D call: TRBD2 (5 bases). Germline CDR1 is SQVTM and CDR2 is ANQGSEA. V lost 3 bases to trimming and J lost 3 bases, with 7 bases between them. The length of the CDR3 is 12 residues. The CDR3 DNA follows: TGCAGCGTTGATCCGGGAACAGATACGCAGTATTTT. This codes for CSVDPGTDTQYF.

This rearrangement joins TRBV6-5 to TRBJ1-1, with TRBD1 as a possible D gene (6 bases). V gave up 6 bases and J gave up 5 bases, with 13 bases separating them. Germline loops: CDR1 MNHEY, CDR2 SVGAGI. The CDR3 is 13 residues long. DNA of the CDR3: TGTGCCAGCAGCGAGCCTAGGGGGACTGAAGCTTTCTTT. Encoded protein: CASSEPRGTEAFF.

This rearrangement joins TRBV10-2 to TRBJ2-7, with 8 bases identical to TRBD1. The J segment lost 1 base and the V segment lost 8 bases, leaving 10 bases of the junction unmatched. The CDR3 covers 15 residues. CDR1 and CDR2 (germline): WSHSY, SAAADI. Written as DNA, the CDR3 is TGCGCCAGCCGACTAGGACAGGGAGGATCCTACGAGCAGTACTTC. It encodes CASRLGQGGSYEQYF.

Concerning this clone itself: This clone may be a read error of a much larger clone one base away. The DNA of the CDR3 is TGTGCCAGCAGTTTAGGGGGGGTAGATACGCAGTATTTT. Amino acid sequence: CASSLGGVDTQYF. This sequence joins TRBV12-3 or TRBV12-4 and TRBJ2-3, with D perhaps matching TRBD2 (6 bases). The CDR3 has 13 amino acids. The V gene lost 1 base and the J gene lost 5 bases, with 7 bases spanning the gap.

The V call is TRBV2, the J call TRBJ2-3, with 14 bases fitting TRBD2. Germline values: CDR1 SNHLY, CDR2 FYNNEI. V lost 5 bases, J lost 4 bases, and 5 bases stayed unmatched. There are 16 residues in the CDR3. The CDR3 nucleotides are TGTGCCAGCAGTTCCCGGACTAGCGGGGGGTCAGATACGCAGTATTTT. This gives the protein CASSSRTSGGSDTQYF.

The chain recombines TRBV2 with TRBJ2-7, with a possible D match to TRBD2 (7 bases). CDR3 length: 15 residues. V shed 0 bases and J shed 9 bases, with 18 bases lying between them. CDR1 and CDR2 (germline): SNHLY, FYNNEI. CDR3 DNA sequence: TGTGCCAGCAGTGAAGCGGGGGGGAAACAGGGTGCGCAGTACTTC. Its translation is CASSEAGGKQGAQYF.

The chain combines TRBV30 with TRBJ1-1; D remains ambiguous. Germline V gives CDR1 GTSNPN, CDR2 SVGIG (reference sequence). V was shortened by 4 bases and J by 0 bases, with 6 bases between the two germline ends. The CDR3 has 12 residues. CDR3 region: CAWTRLNTEAFF. The CDR3 coding sequence is TGTGCCTGGACACGGTTGAACACTGAAGCTTTCTTT.

The chain employs TRBV2 and TRBJ2-7; TRBD1 is a possible D gene (6 bases). The CDR3 runs 14 residues. Trimming removed 6 bases at V and 0 bases at J, with 12 bases between. Looked up from germline, CDR1 is SNHLY and CDR2 is FYNNEI. CDR3 amino acids: CASRTTGSSYEQYF. In DNA form, the CDR3 reads TGTGCCAGCAGGACCACAGGGAGCTCCTACGAGCAGTACTTC.

The count of this clone is one. The V call is TRBV3-1 (or the pseudogene TRBV3-2), the J call TRBJ2-7, with 7 bases that match TRBD2. With 3 bases clipped from V and 2 bases from J, the junction kept 4 bases outside the gene matches. CDR3 length equals 14 residues. CDR1 LGHDT and CDR2 YNNKEL come from the germline V gene (reference sequence). The CDR3 bases are TGTGCCAGCAGCCAGGCTAGCGGCGCCTACGAGCAGTACTTC. Protein: CASSQASGAYEQYF.

This chain connects TRBV3-1 (or the pseudogene TRBV3-2) to TRBJ2-7; 8 nucleotides align to TRBD2. The J segment lost 5 bases and the V segment lost 4 bases, leaving 10 bases of the junction unmatched. The CDR3 consists of 15 residues. Germline CDR1 is LGHDT and CDR2 is YNNKEL (reference sequence). CDR3 amino acids: CASSPLAGMGHEQYF. In DNA form, the CDR3 reads TGTGCCAGCAGCCCTCTAGCGGGCATGGGGCACGAGCAGTACTTC.

CDR3 protein: CASGAYSGANVLTF. CDR3 DNA sequence: TGTGCCAGCGGGGCATACTCTGGGGCCAACGTCCTGACTTTC. The rearrangement joins TRBV7-3 to TRBJ2-6; the D gene is possibly TRBD1 (5 bases). CDR3 length: 14 residues. Germline values: CDR1 SGHTA, CDR2 FQGTGA. The ends were cut back, 8 bases at V and 0 bases at J, with 8 bases in the middle.